One sample yielded the 29 T cell receptor beta chains listed below, sequenced in a study of somatic mutations in cytotoxic T cells in rheumatoid arthritis. Method: immunoSEQ multiplex PCR; TCRdb's copy keeps in-frame clones and lacks some. The sample records roughly 14,000 clones, under 80% being singletons. Sequencing was done on a sample of CD8+ T cells sorted from blood. Source of these receptors: an adult with rheumatoid arthritis.

The V call is TRBV4-1, the J call TRBJ1-2; 8 positions match TRBD1. After removal of 0 bases from V and 6 bases from J, the junction contained 6 bases not matched to a gene. Germline CDR1 reads MGHRA; CDR2 reads YSYEKL. This CDR3 contains 15 residues. CDR3 DNA: TGCGCCAGCAGCCAAGAACAGGGGGTTAATAATGGCTACACCTTC. Amino acids: CASSQEQGVNNGYTF.

V usage is TRBV15 and J usage is TRBJ1-6, with 10 bases lining up with TRBD1. J gave up 9 bases and V 3 bases, and 20 bases lay outside the gene matches. This CDR3 spans 20 amino acids. Germline V CDR1 and CDR2: LNHNV, YYDKDF (reference sequence). CDR3 nucleotide sequence: TGTGCCACCAGCAGTCGGGAGGGGGCCTTCTCGGGACAGGGGATTTCACCCCTCCACTTT. Residues: CATSSREGAFSGQGISPLHF.

The J gene is TRBJ2-6, the V gene TRBV2; D not resolved. This CDR3 has 12 residues. V lost 3 bases, J lost 6 bases, and 3 bases lay in between. Germline CDR1 SNHLY, CDR2 FYNNEI. The CDR3 region has the DNA TGTGCCAGCAGTGACGAGGCCAACGTCCTGACTTTC. This codes for CASSDEANVLTF.

The chain combines TRBV5-1 with TRBJ2-2, with D unclear. The CDR3 is 15 residues long. Per germline, CDR1 SGHRS and CDR2 YFSETQ. V was pared by 0 bases and J by 6 bases, with 12 bases between. The CDR3 bases are TGCGCCAGCAGCTTGGATCCGGAGCCCGCCGGGGAGCTGTTTTTT. Its protein is CASSLDPEPAGELFF.

V and J are TRBV4-2 and TRBJ1-5; possible D gene TRBD1, 5 bases. V was shortened by 2 bases and J by 3 bases, with 11 bases between the two germline ends. Germline V gene data show CDR1 as LGHNA and CDR2 as YNFKEQ. CDR3 length: 15 residues. The CDR3: CASSQNRDFNQPQHF. For the CDR3, the DNA is TGTGCCAGCAGCCAAAACCGGGACTTCAATCAGCCCCAGCATTTT.

By sample fraction, this clone is medium-sized. The chain combines TRBV13 with TRBJ2-1; 9 bases align to TRBD2. The V gene's germline CDR1 is PRHDT and CDR2 FYEKMQ (reference sequence). V shed 3 bases and J 5 bases; nucleotides not matched to a gene: 5. The CDR3 has 15 amino acids. The DNA of the CDR3 is TGTGCCAGCAGCTTTAGCGGGGGCCACCACAATGAGCAGTTCTTC. Protein sequence: CASSFSGGHHNEQFF.

This clone has just a few counts. This chain connects TRBV9 to TRBJ2-5; 15 bases line up with TRBD2. Germline V gene lookup returns CDR1 SGDLS and CDR2 YYNGEE. J gave up 4 bases and V 4 bases, and 8 bases lay outside the gene matches. The CDR3 consists of 17 residues. The CDR3 protein is CASSPGLAGGPGETQYF. CDR3 bases: TGTGCCAGCAGCCCCGGACTAGCGGGGGGGCCAGGAGAGACCCAGTACTTC.

This sequence joins TRBV2 and TRBJ2-5, with 9 bases identical to TRBD2. This CDR3 is built from 19 residues. After removal of 7 bases from V and 1 base from J, the junction contained 19 bases not matched to a gene. In germline, CDR1 is SNHLY, CDR2 FYNNEI. The CDR3 bases are TGTGCCAGCACTCCCGGGGGAAGCGGGGGGTGGGGGACCCAAGAGACCCAGTACTTC. This encodes CASTPGGSGGWGTQETQYF.

V gene TRBV9 combines with J gene TRBJ2-3, with unresolved D. Per germline, CDR1 SGDLS and CDR2 YYNGEE. The CDR3 has 15 amino acids. Trimming cost V 5 bases and J 3 bases, with 16 bases left between them. CDR3 DNA: TGTGCCAGCAGAAAGACAAGCCGGGTTACAGATACGCAGTATTTT. As protein: CASRKTSRVTDTQYF.

V and J are TRBV2 and TRBJ1-1, with TRBD1 as a possible D gene (5 bases). This CDR3 is built from 10 residues. Germline CDR1 SNHLY, CDR2 FYNNEI. With 8 bases removed from V and 8 bases from J, the gap between germline ends came to 9 bases. The CDR3 here is CASGGVEAFF. The CDR3 DNA reads TGTGCCAGCGGAGGGGTCGAAGCTTTCTTT.

This clone was recorded a few times. The chain combines TRBV4-1 with TRBJ1-1, with D perhaps matching TRBD1 (5 bases). Germline loops: CDR1 MGHRA, CDR2 YSYEKL. This CDR3 region has 16 residues. V lost 0 bases, J lost 1 base, and 12 bases lay in between. The CDR3 sequence is CASSQDRVRANTEAFF. In nucleotides, the CDR3 is TGCGCCAGCAGCCAAGATCGGGTCAGGGCGAACACTGAAGCTTTCTTT.

This rearrangement joins TRBV10-2 to TRBJ2-7; 7 bases map to TRBD1. CDR1 WSHSY and CDR2 SAAADI come from the germline V gene. This CDR3 spans 14 amino acids. Trimming cost V 4 bases and J 7 bases; bases outside gene matches: 10. CDR3 coding DNA: TGCGCCAGCAGTGGGGGCGACAGGGTTTGGGAGCAGTACGTC. Translating gives CASSGGDRVWEQYV.

The chain recombines TRBV19 with TRBJ1-5; D unresolved. Trimming removed 5 bases at V and 4 bases at J, with 9 bases between. Germline assignment: CDR1 LNHDA and CDR2 SQIVND (reference sequence). The CDR3 length is 13 residues. CDR3 protein: CASSGNRNQPQHF. In DNA form, the CDR3 reads TGTGCCAGTAGTGGCAATCGGAATCAGCCCCAGCATTTT.

This clone was counted only a few times. This chain uses TRBV15 with TRBJ1-1, with D uncertain. The V and J ends lost 3 bases and 2 bases respectively, with 7 bases between them. Germline CDR1 reads LNHNV; CDR2 reads YYDKDF (reference sequence). The CDR3 totals 13 residues. Here the CDR3 reads CATSSTPNTEAFF. The CDR3 coding sequence is TGTGCCACCAGCAGTACACCAAACACTGAAGCTTTCTTT.

This sequence joins TRBV5-1 and TRBJ2-2; 8 nucleotides agree with TRBD1. The CDR3 is made up of 17 amino acids. Trimming took 4 bases from V and 4 from J; bases not matched to a gene: 12. CDR1 is SGHRS and CDR2 is YFSETQ in the germline V gene. The CDR3 sequence is CASSLPRAGGPTGELFF. CDR3 in DNA: TGCGCCAGCAGCCTGCCGAGGGCAGGGGGCCCCACCGGGGAGCTGTTTTTT.

The chain recombines TRBV4-1 with TRBJ1-4, with D maybe TRBD1 (5 bases). V was trimmed by 6 bases and J by 12 bases, leaving 17 bases between them. The CDR3 has 13 amino acids. Germline values: CDR1 MGHRA, CDR2 YSYEKL. The CDR3 reads CASRQEWGAELFF. The DNA for the CDR3 is TGCGCCAGCAGGCAGGAGTGGGGCGCGGAACTGTTTTTT.

This chain connects TRBV6-6 to TRBJ1-1; perhaps TRBD1 as D (5 bases). Trimming took 5 bases from V and 11 from J, leaving 21 bases between them. The CDR3 is 14 amino acids. The germline CDR1 and CDR2 sequences are MNHNY and SVGAGI (reference sequence). The CDR3 here is CASSKPGRDLVAFF. The DNA for the CDR3 is TGTGCCAGCAGTAAGCCGGGACGGGACCTTGTCGCTTTCTTT.

The rearrangement joins TRBV7-9 to TRBJ1-1, with unresolved D. This CDR3 spans 15 amino acids. Germline loops: CDR1 SEHNR, CDR2 FQNEAQ (reference sequence). V was clipped by 1 base and J by 0 bases, with 9 bases between them. The CDR3 loop reads CASSLVGPLNTEAFF. The CDR3 DNA is TGTGCCAGCAGCTTAGTGGGCCCTCTGAACACTGAAGCTTTCTTT.

The J gene is TRBJ2-2, the V gene TRBV5-1; D is uncertain. Germline V gene sequence: CDR1 SGHRS, CDR2 YFSETQ. The CDR3 loop spans 12 amino acids. V shed 3 bases and J shed 4 bases, with 4 bases lying between them. The CDR3 loop is CASSSRTGELFF. The CDR3 nucleotides are TGCGCCAGCAGCTCTCGCACCGGGGAGCTGTTTTTT.

J is TRBJ1-1 and V is TRBV10-3, with TRBD1 matching over 8 bases. The CDR3 covers 15 residues. Unmatched junction bases numbered 10, after V lost 5 bases and J lost 5 bases. CDR1 ENHRY and CDR2 SYGVKD come from the germline V gene. The CDR3 nucleotides read TGTGCCATCAGTATGGGACAGGAGTCGGGAACTGAAGCTTTCTTT. Translation gives CAISMGQESGTEAFF.

V usage is TRBV5-4 and J usage is TRBJ2-5; D may correspond to TRBD1 or TRBD2 (5 bases each). The CDR3 has 16 amino acids. V dropped 4 bases and J dropped 3 bases, with 19 bases sitting between them. Germline V lookup: CDR1 SGHNT, CDR2 YYREEE (reference sequence). The chain's CDR3 is CASSQPGPPEKETQYF. As DNA, the CDR3 is TGTGCCAGCAGCCAACCGGGACCACCAGAAAAAGAGACCCAGTACTTC.

This clone was counted once. The chain combines TRBV10-2 with TRBJ2-1; 7 nucleotides line up with TRBD2. The CDR3 runs to 14 residues. Germline assignment: CDR1 WSHSY and CDR2 SAAADI. J was trimmed by 8 bases and V by 7 bases; bases with no gene match: 11. CDR3 protein: CASNHVGGSDEQFF. The CDR3 coding sequence is TGCGCCAGCAACCACGTCGGGGGGTCGGATGAGCAGTTCTTC.

The chain carries TRBV4-1 and TRBJ1-5; maybe TRBD1 (6 bases). V lost 2 bases to trimming and J lost 7 bases, with 15 bases between them. The CDR3 consists of 15 residues. Germline V lookup: CDR1 MGHRA, CDR2 YSYEKL. DNA of the CDR3: TGCGCCAGCAGCCAAAAGGACCTCGGGGGCCAGCCCCAGCATTTT. As protein: CASSQKDLGGQPQHF.

The J gene is TRBJ1-1, the V gene TRBV27, with 9 bases lining up with TRBD1. Unmatched junction bases numbered 7, after V lost 3 bases and J lost 5 bases. The CDR3 totals 15 residues. Germline V CDR1 and CDR2: MNHEY, SMNVEV (reference sequence). The CDR3 loop reads CASSFPGQGGTEAFF. CDR3 DNA: TGTGCCAGCAGTTTCCCGGGACAGGGAGGAACTGAAGCTTTCTTT.

The gene calls are TRBV19 and TRBJ2-7, with TRBD2 identical over 8 bases. Trimming at V came to 5 bases and at J to 2 bases, leaving 8 bases not matched to a gene. The germline CDR1 and CDR2 sequences are LNHDA and SQIVND (reference sequence). The CDR3 length is 15 residues. The CDR3: CASSVRGGHPYEQYF. CDR3 nucleotides: TGTGCCAGTAGTGTCCGCGGGGGGCATCCCTACGAGCAGTACTTC.

The J gene is TRBJ1-3, the V gene TRBV7-2; TRBD1 matches at 7 bases. V was clipped by 5 bases and J by 4 bases; unmatched bases: 8. The germline V gene has CDR1 SGHTA and CDR2 FQGNSA. The CDR3 runs 15 residues. DNA of the CDR3: TGTGCCAGCAGCGCACGGACAGGTACAGGAAACACCATATATTTT. Protein: CASSARTGTGNTIYF.

The chain recombines TRBV5-4 with TRBJ2-2, with D perhaps being TRBD1 or TRBD2 (5 bases each). The V end was cut by 2 bases, the J end by 1 base, with 9 bases between. The CDR3 loop spans 15 amino acids. Looked up from germline, CDR1 is SGHNT and CDR2 is YYREEE (reference sequence). The CDR3 bases are TGTGCCAGCAGCTTCAGGGACCGGAACACCGGGGAGCTGTTTTTT. This translates into CASSFRDRNTGELFF.

The gene calls are TRBV2 and TRBJ2-7; D perhaps matches TRBD1 (5 bases). Trimming pared 5 bases from V and 6 bases from J, leaving 17 bases between. Germline assignment: CDR1 SNHLY and CDR2 FYNNEI. This CDR3 has 14 amino acids. Here the CDR3 reads CASSWLQGSFEQYV. CDR3 DNA: TGTGCCAGCAGTTGGTTGCAGGGATCGTTCGAGCAGTACGTC.

This clone appeared a single time. This chain connects TRBV28 to TRBJ2-3, with unresolved D. V shed 8 bases and J shed 7 bases, with 25 bases lying between them. This CDR3 spans 16 amino acids. From germline, CDR1 is MDHEN and CDR2 SYDVKM. The CDR3 loop reads CASSPPGSPLFHTQYF. CDR3 sequence (DNA): TGTGCCAGCTCTCCCCCGGGCAGCCCGCTCTTCCATACGCAGTATTTT. Variable domain in full (rest from reference TRBV28 and TRBJ2-3): DVKVTQSSRYLVKRTGEKVFLECVQDMDHENMFWYRQDPGLGLRLIYFSYDVKMKEKGDIPEGYSVSREKKERFSLILESASTNQTSMYLCASSPPGSPLFHTQYFGPGTRLTVL.